This passage covers 30 T cell receptor beta chains from one sample sequenced in a study of molecular identifiers for immune sequencing clone quantification. Each CDR3 protein gets one entry after TCRdb re-called the PCR reads with MiXCR. The data contain 400,000 to 600,000 distinct CDR3 sequences, roughly 25% of them seen just once; the ten biggest clones take up under 0.8%. Material for sequencing was naive CD8+ T cells from blood, with Jurkat cell RNA spiked in. The subset is: FACS-sorted CD8+CD4-CCR7+CD45RA+ naive T cells. Receptors were obtained from a human donor in good health. Some libraries in this study had Jurkat cell RNA spiked in.

The chain has TRBV7-9 and TRBJ2-7; no firm D call. This CDR3 has 15 residues. The germline V and J ends were trimmed by 1 base and 2 bases, with 12 bases remaining between them. From germline, CDR1 is SEHNR and CDR2 FQNEAQ (reference sequence). Here the CDR3 reads CASSLGGRRTYEQYF. The CDR3 coding sequence is TGTGCCAGCAGCTTAGGGGGTAGGCGGACCTACGAGCAGTACTTC.

V usage is TRBV29-1 and J usage is TRBJ2-5; 7 bases agree with TRBD2. V trimming: 3 bases; J trimming: 3 bases; junction bases outside the gene matches: 7. The CDR3 is made up of 14 amino acids. In germline, CDR1 is SQVTM, CDR2 ANQGSEA. The CDR3 region has the DNA TGCAGCGTTGATATGTGGGGGGGGGAAGAGACCCAGTACTTC. As protein: CSVDMWGGEETQYF.

Notes on this clonotype: A much larger clone lies one base from this, so it may be a read error. The chain joins TRBV5-1 to TRBJ2-3; 11 positions agree with TRBD2. This CDR3 region has 16 residues. Germline CDR1 is SGHRS and CDR2 is YFSETQ. Losses at the gene ends were 4 bases for V and 0 bases for J; bases not matched to a gene: 4. The CDR3 spells CASSMGTSGSTDTQYF. In nucleotides, the CDR3 is TGCGCCAGCAGCATGGGGACTAGCGGTAGCACAGATACGCAGTATTTT.

This clonotype was counted at least ten times. The chain carries TRBV7-9 and TRBJ1-5; D is undetermined. There are 13 residues in the CDR3. The V gene lost 5 bases and the J gene lost 5 bases, with 10 bases spanning the gap. Per the germline V gene, CDR1 is SEHNR and CDR2 is FQNEAQ (reference sequence). In nucleotides, the CDR3 is TGTGCCAGCAGCCCGCATTCTGATCAGCCCCAGCATTTT. This sequence encodes CASSPHSDQPQHF.

This clonotype was seen ten or more times. The gene calls are TRBV6-5 and TRBJ1-5; D is unresolved. CDR3 length: 15 residues. CDR1 MNHEY and CDR2 SVGAGI come from the germline V gene. The V gene lost 0 bases and the J gene lost 4 bases, with 10 bases spanning the gap. The CDR3 protein is CASSYSRHFNQPQHF. The CDR3 bases are TGTGCCAGCAGTTACTCGAGGCATTTTAATCAGCCCCAGCATTTT.

V usage is TRBV28 and J usage is TRBJ2-3, with 7 bases identical to TRBD1. The CDR3 extends over 15 amino acids. Germline values: CDR1 MDHEN, CDR2 SYDVKM. The junction had 13 bases not matched to a gene; V was cut back by 7 bases and J by 6 bases. The CDR3 nucleotides read TGTGCCAGCACCGACAGGGCGATAATGACGGATACGCAGTATTTT. It is translated as CASTDRAIMTDTQYF.

Remarks on this clonotype: The junction and the germline gene differ at one end; a read error may be behind it. The chain couples TRBV2 to TRBJ1-1; no firm D call. The CDR3 spans 12 residues. CDR1 SNHLY and CDR2 FYNNEI come from the germline V gene. CDR3 sequence: CASSEIGAEASF. CDR3 coding DNA: TGTGCCAGCAGTGAGATCGGCGCTGAAGCTTCCTTT.

The rearrangement links TRBV7-2 to TRBJ1-1; the D gene is possibly TRBD1 (5 bases). The V gene's germline CDR1 is SGHTA and CDR2 FQGNSA. V lost 4 bases to trimming and J lost 6 bases, with 15 bases between them. The CDR3 loop spans 14 amino acids. This chain's CDR3 is CASSSGPGRSEAFF. The CDR3 DNA follows: TGTGCCAGCAGCTCCGGACCGGGGCGGTCTGAAGCTTTCTTT.

Note on this clonotype: Just one base apart from a much larger clone, this may be a read error. For the CDR3, the DNA is TGCGCCAGCAGCCAGTTCAGGGAGACTGAAGCTCTCTTT. Amino acids: CASSQFRETEALF. The genes are TRBV4-3 and TRBJ1-1; tentative D call: TRBD1 (5 bases). The CDR3 is 13 amino acids. CDR1 LGHNA and CDR2 YSLEER come from the germline V gene.

This clonotype appeared many times. The chain employs TRBV7-9 and TRBJ1-1, with TRBD1 matching over 8 bases. J lost 2 bases, V lost 5 bases, and 7 bases had no gene match. Germline V lookup: CDR1 SEHNR, CDR2 FQNEAQ (reference sequence). The CDR3 runs 15 residues. The CDR3 DNA is TGTGCCAGCAGCAAAAGACAGGGGATAAACACTGAAGCTTTCTTT. This sequence encodes CASSKRQGINTEAFF.

This clonotype has a handful of counts. The chain couples TRBV9 to TRBJ1-1; D uncertain. The V and J ends lost 4 bases and 2 bases respectively, with 12 bases between them. Germline CDR1 and CDR2: SGDLS and YYNGEE. CDR3 size: 14 residues. DNA for the CDR3: TGTGCCAGCAGCCCAATCCCCGATAACACTGAAGCTTTCTTT. Its protein product is CASSPIPDNTEAFF. The full variable domain, with the rest looked up from reference TRBV9 and TRBJ1-1, is DSGVTQTPKHLITATGQRVTLRCSPRSGDLSVYWYQQSLDQGLQFLIQYYNGEERAKGNILERFSAQQFPDLHSELNLSSLELGDSALYFCASSPIPDNTEAFFGQGTRLTVV.

This clonotype was counted only a few times. This sequence joins TRBV5-3 and TRBJ1-5, with D hard to call. TRBV5-3 is designated an ORF whose function remains uncertain. The CDR3 spans 15 residues. Between the trimmed V and J ends, which lost 5 bases and 0 bases, there was a span of 12 bases. The CDR3 sequence is CARSRVPGSNQPQHF. As DNA, the CDR3 is TGTGCCAGAAGTCGGGTACCAGGTAGCAATCAGCCCCAGCATTTT.

This clonotype showed up many times. The rearrangement links TRBV7-9 to TRBJ1-1; tentative D call: TRBD1 (5 bases). CDR3 length: 15 residues. Between the trimmed V and J ends, which lost 3 bases and 1 base, there was a span of 12 bases. The germline gives CDR1 SEHNR, CDR2 FQNEAQ (reference sequence). The CDR3: CASSFSQDGNTEAFF. Written as DNA, the CDR3 is TGTGCCAGCAGCTTTTCACAGGACGGGAACACTGAAGCTTTCTTT.

There are a few counts of this clonotype. CDR3 nucleotides: TGTGCCAGCAGCGTAGAAGGGACTAGCGGGTTCGGGGAGCTGTTTTTT. Its protein is CASSVEGTSGFGELFF. This sequence joins TRBV9 and TRBJ2-2, with TRBD2 matching 12 bases. Losses at the gene ends were 0 bases for V and 7 bases for J; bases not matched to a gene: 4. The CDR3 is made up of 16 amino acids. The V gene's germline CDR1 is SGDLS and CDR2 YYNGEE.

This clonotype was seen a few times. The V gene is TRBV7-6, the J gene TRBJ1-5, with D perhaps TRBD1 (6 bases). The V end was cut by 3 bases, the J end by 0 bases, with 21 bases between. Germline CDR1 reads SGHVS; CDR2 reads FNYEAQ. The length of the CDR3 is 19 residues. The DNA of the CDR3 is TGTGCCAGCAGCTTTCCGTTAGACGGGGGGGCTCCTAGCAATCAGCCCCAGCATTTT. It is translated as CASSFPLDGGAPSNQPQHF.

The chain carries TRBV7-2 and TRBJ2-1; no clear D. CDR3 length equals 11 residues. The V end was cut by 0 bases, the J end by 9 bases, with 3 bases between. From germline, CDR1 is SGHTA and CDR2 FQGNSA. CDR3 amino acids: CASSLALEQFF. The CDR3 DNA sequence: TGTGCCAGCAGCTTAGCGCTTGAGCAGTTCTTC.

This clonotype was seen a handful of times. This rearrangement joins TRBV9 to TRBJ2-7; 8 bases line up with TRBD2. This CDR3 comprises 15 residues. CDR1 SGDLS and CDR2 YYNGEE come from the germline V gene. J gave up 0 bases and V 4 bases, and 6 bases lay outside the gene matches. CDR3 in DNA: TGTGCCAGCAGCCCACCGGGAGGGGGCTCCTACGAGCAGTACTTC. Encoded protein: CASSPPGGGSYEQYF.

This clonotype was observed at least ten times. The chain recombines TRBV3-1 with TRBJ1-5; D remains unclear. This CDR3 spans 13 amino acids. Germline V gene sequence: CDR1 LGHDT, CDR2 YNNKEL (reference sequence). V lost 1 base to trimming and J lost 6 bases, with 7 bases between them. The CDR3 is CASSQVLGQPQHF. In DNA, the CDR3 is TGTGCCAGCAGCCAAGTGCTGGGTCAGCCCCAGCATTTT.

This clonotype has ten or more counts. The chain is built from TRBV28 and TRBJ2-4; 9 bases are shared with TRBD1. The germline CDR1 and CDR2 sequences are MDHEN and SYDVKM. This CDR3 has 19 residues. V was pared by 6 bases and J by 1 base, with 16 bases of the junction left unmatched. CDR3 region: CASSKMGQGIPYAKNIQYF. CDR3 DNA: TGTGCCAGCAGCAAAATGGGACAGGGAATCCCCTATGCCAAAAACATTCAGTACTTC. Combining the CDR3 with reference TRBV28 and TRBJ2-4 gives the whole variable domain DVKVTQSSRYLVKRTGEKVFLECVQDMDHENMFWYRQDPGLGLRLIYFSYDVKMKEKGDIPEGYSVSREKKERFSLILESASTNQTSMYLCASSKMGQGIPYAKNIQYFGAGTRLSVL.

J is TRBJ2-3 and V is TRBV9, with D perhaps matching TRBD2 (7 bases). This CDR3 is built from 15 residues. V lost 3 bases and J lost 7, with 18 bases in between. CDR1 is SGDLS and CDR2 is YYNGEE in the germline V gene. CDR3 residues: CASSERGGGGNTQYF. CDR3 DNA sequence: TGTGCCAGCAGCGAGAGGGGGGGTGGGGGAAATACGCAGTATTTT.

On this clonotype: The junction and the germline gene differ at one end; a read error may be behind it. The chain combines TRBV29-1 with TRBJ1-1, with D perhaps matching TRBD1 (5 bases). The CDR3 has 12 residues. CDR1 and CDR2 (germline): SQVTM, ANQGSEA. The DNA of the CDR3 is TGCAGCGTTGGACTTTTGGGGACTGAAGCTCTCTTT. It encodes CSVGLLGTEALF.

This clonotype was counted at least ten times. CDR3 bases: TGTGCCAGCAGCCAAGAGTCGGGAGATGCTGGGGCCAACGTCCTGACTTTC. Protein: CASSQESGDAGANVLTF. The rearrangement links TRBV14 to TRBJ2-6; D perhaps matches TRBD2 (6 bases). Germline V lookup: CDR1 SGHDN, CDR2 FVKESK. The CDR3 is 17 amino acids. V was trimmed by 0 bases and J by 2 bases, leaving 11 bases between them.

At least ten counts were recorded for this clonotype. This sequence joins TRBV7-9 and TRBJ2-3, with D maybe TRBD1 (7 bases). CDR1 and CDR2 from the germline V gene are SEHNR and FQNEAQ (reference sequence). V dropped 8 bases and J dropped 6 bases, with 12 bases sitting between them. CDR3 length: 12 amino acids. CDR3 DNA sequence: TGTGCCAGCCAGGGGGGCGCGGATACGCAGTATTTT. Protein product: CASQGGADTQYF.

This clonotype was observed a handful of times. The chain is built from TRBV18 and TRBJ2-1; 10 nucleotides align to TRBD1. The germline V gene encodes CDR1 KGHSH and CDR2 LQKENI. V dropped 7 bases and J dropped 0; count of bases not matched to a gene: 12. The CDR3 spans 18 residues. For the CDR3, the DNA is TGTGCCAGCTTAGGGATAGGTCGGACAGGGGGCTCCTACAATGAGCAGTTCTTC. It is translated as CASLGIGRTGGSYNEQFF.

V and J are TRBV19 and TRBJ2-7; 10 positions match TRBD1. Germline V CDR1 and CDR2: LNHDA, SQIVND (reference sequence). The V and J ends lost 3 bases and 4 bases, in that order; junction bases with no gene match: 6. The CDR3 is 15 amino acids. CDR3 nucleotide sequence: TGTGCCAGTAGTATCGGGACAGGGGAAGATTACGAGCAGTACTTC. This translates into CASSIGTGEDYEQYF.

The chain employs TRBV12-3 or TRBV12-4 and TRBJ2-5; D is uncertain. This CDR3 region has 13 residues. V gave up 0 bases and J gave up 4 bases, with 6 bases separating them. CDR3 sequence: CASSLADPETQYF. CDR3 DNA sequence: TGTGCCAGCAGTTTAGCCGACCCAGAGACCCAGTACTTC.

The chain couples TRBV13 to TRBJ1-6; D might be TRBD1 (6 bases). Per germline, CDR1 PRHDT and CDR2 FYEKMQ (reference sequence). Trimming took off 3 bases at V and 7 bases at J, with 10 bases between the two ends. The CDR3 consists of 14 residues. The chain's CDR3 is CASSFGQTNSPLHF. CDR3 in DNA: TGTGCCAGCAGCTTCGGACAGACGAATTCACCCCTCCACTTT. The full variable domain, its missing parts supplied by reference TRBV13 and TRBJ1-6, is AAGVIQSPRHLIKEKRETATLKCYPIPRHDTVYWYQQGPGQDPQFLISFYEKMQSDKGSIPDRFSAQQFSDYHSELNMSSLELGDSALYFCASSFGQTNSPLHFGNGTRLTVT.

This clonotype showed up just a few times. This chain connects TRBV10-3 to TRBJ2-3; tentative D call: TRBD2 (6 bases). The ends were cut back, 4 bases at V and 3 bases at J, with 8 bases in the middle. Germline-derived CDR1 and CDR2 are ENHRY and SYGVKD. The CDR3 is 13 amino acids. CDR3 in DNA: TGTGCCATCAGTGGACTAGTAACAGATACGCAGTATTTT. This sequence encodes CAISGLVTDTQYF.

This clonotype occurred a few times. The gene calls are TRBV27 and TRBJ2-2; D is undetermined. Germline V gene sequence: CDR1 MNHEY, CDR2 SMNVEV (reference sequence). This CDR3 comprises 13 residues. Trimming cost V 2 bases and J 7 bases, with 8 bases left between them. CDR3 protein: CASSLTPDGELFF. CDR3 sequence (DNA): TGTGCCAGCAGTTTAACCCCGGACGGGGAGCTGTTTTTT.

The V call is TRBV10-2, the J call TRBJ2-5, with 7 positions matching TRBD2. CDR3 length: 13 residues. Per the germline V gene, CDR1 is WSHSY and CDR2 is SAAADI. With 8 bases clipped from V and 2 bases from J, the junction kept 5 bases outside the gene matches. The CDR3 spells CASFGGVQETQYF. The CDR3 nucleotides read TGCGCCAGCTTTGGGGGGGTACAAGAGACCCAGTACTTC.